The clone carrying this T cell receptor beta chain was counted ten times or more. As yet, its antigen is unknown. This entry comes from a study of Graves' ophthalmopathy and Graves' hyperthyroidism. CDR1 is SGHVS, CDR2 FQNEAQ, per germline. V was clipped by 4 bases and J by 0 bases, with 15 bases between them. The CDR3 runs 17 residues. Study-level findings and limits: Ophthalmopathy progression prediction by the model yielded a sensitivity of 60% to 71% and a specificity of roughly 74%.

The authors amplified TCR beta CDR3 regions, and they did so from RNA transcripts for repertoire sequencing. The authors performed first-round RT-PCR with HTBI primers and then a second-round multiplex PCR. TCRdb re-called the multiplex PCR reads through MiXCR, storing one row per CDR3 protein. The sample holds hundreds of thousands of distinct CDR3 sequences; 40% are singletons and the top ten take 40% to 45%. The chain couples TRBV7-8 to TRBJ2-2; no clear D gene. The sequencing sample was made of peripheral blood. This TCR was recovered from an adult man with Graves' ophthalmopathy. The CDR3 region is CASSSFPPGANTGELFF. The CDR3 region has the DNA TGTGCCAGCAGCTCGTTCCCTCCCGGAGCGAACACCGGGGAGCTGTTTTTT. The complete variable domain, with remaining parts taken from reference TRBV7-8 and TRBJ2-2, reads GAGVSQSPRYKVAKRGQDVALRCDPISGHVSLFWYQQALGQGPEFLTYFQNEAQLDKSGLPSDRFFAERPEGSVSTLKIQRTQQEDSAVYLCASSSFPPGANTGELFFGEGSRLTVL.